The clone carrying this T cell receptor beta chain has a single count. Its antigen remains unidentified. CD8 cells regarded as naive lacked CD45RO, were positively chosen for CCR7, and omitted terminally differentiated effector memory CD45RA+ cells. The sample belongs to a study of shared clonotypes between healthy human individuals. Regarding the study as a whole: Depth of sequencing was expected to influence donor clonotype sharing.

Here immunoSEQ multiplex PCR was the method, and the copy in TCRdb shows in-frame clones only, minus some. The sample consists of approximately 650,000 clones, around 95% of them appearing once. The sequence came from a young woman in good health. Sample: naive CD8+ T cells sorted from blood.

The CDR3 bases are TGTGCCAGCAGCTTAGATGGGCTTGGGACAGGGGGTCGGGAGCAGTACTTC. Protein: CASSLDGLGTGGREQYF. The V gene is TRBV7-9, the J gene TRBJ2-7; 11 nucleotides align to TRBD1. From germline, CDR1 is SEHNR and CDR2 FQNEAQ (reference sequence). The CDR3 runs to 17 residues. V was clipped by 1 base and J by 7 bases; unmatched bases: 12.